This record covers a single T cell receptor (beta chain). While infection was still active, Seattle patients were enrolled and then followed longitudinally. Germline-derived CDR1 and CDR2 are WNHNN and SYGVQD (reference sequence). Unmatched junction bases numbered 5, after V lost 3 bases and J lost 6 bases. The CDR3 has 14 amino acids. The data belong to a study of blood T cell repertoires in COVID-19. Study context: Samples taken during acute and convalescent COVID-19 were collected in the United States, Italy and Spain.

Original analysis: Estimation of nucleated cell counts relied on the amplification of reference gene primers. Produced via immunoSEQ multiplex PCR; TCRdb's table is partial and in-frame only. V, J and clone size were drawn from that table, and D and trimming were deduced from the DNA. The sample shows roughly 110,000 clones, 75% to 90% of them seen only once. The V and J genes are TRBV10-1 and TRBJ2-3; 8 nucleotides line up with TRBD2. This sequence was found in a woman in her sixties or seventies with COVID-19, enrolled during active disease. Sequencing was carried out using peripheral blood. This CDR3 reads CASSEAGDLDTQYF. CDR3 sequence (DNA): TGCGCCAGCAGTGAAGCGGGGGATTTGGATACGCAGTATTTT.